The 2 T cell receptor beta chains below were found in one sample sequenced in a study of cytomegalovirus exposure and HLA in healthy donors. Vbeta (60) and Jbeta (13) primers were used in the PCR. Generated by immunoSEQ multiplex PCR, the TCRdb table keeps only in-frame clones and is missing some. The sample contains more than 150,000 clones, 75% to 90% of which appear only once. The specimen was PBMCs. These receptors all come from a girl between 5 and 17 years old in good health and CMV-seropositive.

This chain links TRBV5-4 with TRBJ2-1; TRBD2 agrees at 11 bases. CDR3 length: 15 amino acids. V shed 3 bases, J shed 7 bases, and the junction held 6 bases outside the gene matches. From germline, CDR1 is SGHNT and CDR2 YYREEE (reference sequence). CDR3 bases: TGTGCCAGCAGCTCTGGCCCTAGCGGGGGGAATGAGCAGTTCTTC. It encodes CASSSGPSGGNEQFF.

This clone has more than one count but fewer than ten. This chain joins TRBV11-2 and TRBJ1-3; D uncertain. CDR1 is SGHAT, CDR2 FQNNGV, per germline. With 5 bases removed from V and 3 bases from J, the gap between germline ends came to 11 bases. This CDR3 is 14 amino acids long. In nucleotides, the CDR3 is TGTGCCAGCAGCCTCCGCCACAATGGAAACACCATATATTTT. It specifies CASSLRHNGNTIYF.